The present T cell receptor beta chain was sequenced within a study of cytomegalovirus exposure and HLA in healthy donors (dated by TCRdb to 2015 to 2018). Study-wide context: In an earlier analysis of roughly 500 of the donors, approximately 300 Gb of sequence data and 100 million or so unique TCR beta sequences from some 170 million T cells were reported. Typing coverage differed by locus: A, B, C, DRB1 and DQB1 were typed in roughly 629-630 donors, DQA1 in 500 to 550, DPA1 in 600 to 610, and DPB1 in just under 490. Donor age, sex, ethnicity and CMV serostatus were compiled together with the repertoire data. Roughly 300 gigabases of sequencing data and around 90 million unique TCR sequences made up an early release that covered roughly 670 HLA-typed donors. Besides the first cohort of roughly 660 subjects, a separate validation cohort made up of 120 or so different subjects was used. Among 350 to 400 genotyped donors of the cohort, an average of 235,054 unique TCR beta nucleotide sequences were sequenced per donor, about a sixth of them non-productive. Rather than using new phenotypic data, the later analysis identified candidate immune exposures from TCR beta sequences and from how often those sequences occurred across donors. The study aimed to test whether signatures of past pathogen exposure could be identified by cataloging public T cell receptors. Of the roughly 400 genotyped donors, 80% to 90% were placed in the genetic ancestry cluster associated with self-reported Caucasian donors. To predict cytomegalovirus infection status, the study combined high-throughput TCR immunosequencing, statistical association of individual TCRs with disease status, and machine learning. A later analysis re-examined previously published TCR beta repertoires from more than 650 donors and added high-resolution HLA genotyping to investigate patterns of TCR occurrence. The study profiled the T cell repertoires of around 700 subjects by immunosequencing and related them to cytomegalovirus serostatus. HLA typing covered class I and class II loci at four-digit resolution. About five DR-DQ haplotypes were treated as single units for association and clustering because of strong linkage in the cohort. Every repertoire in the discovery cohort had been generated on one and the same sequencing platform. In an earlier analysis of roughly 540 of the donors, high-throughput TCR beta sequencing was used to judge whether each TCR beta V gene segment behaved as functional or pseudogenic. A later genetic analysis used genome-wide SNP genotypes for about 65% of the roughly 700 donors, treating that subset as a discovery cohort.

In total, 500 to 700 healthy bone marrow donors made up the cohort. At the time of sampling, every cohort member was nominally healthy, though immune exposures that went unrecorded were likely present. The donor was CMV seronegative and was included in the group of several hundred seronegative cohort members. Each donor provided a peripheral blood sample, and peripheral blood mononuclear cells were used for TCR beta sequencing. The Qiagen DNeasy Blood Extraction Kit was used to extract genomic DNA from the blood cell samples. Study-level results and caveats: Linkage disequilibrium might explain the correlated functional status among segregating V segments, but an unknown experimental factor could not be ruled out. Immune exposure information for the cohort was limited to CMV serostatus. Because the 87-base-pair reads could not distinguish some IMGT-functional V segments, including TRBV6-2 and TRBV6-3, those segments were excluded. Most CMV-associated TCR beta chains appeared to be HLA-restricted in a later analysis, and the HLA associations seemed to be driven largely by CMV exposure. Most TCR sequences were observed very rarely across donors, whereas some public TCRs were present in many individuals. A later genetic analysis reported fewer N-insertions in productive TCRs among donors in an Asian-associated ancestry cluster than the 666-donor mean. The sequencing pipeline was judged likely to have produced a cluster of highly shared sequence variants as a technical artifact. Presence/absence analyses assumed roughly uniform sequencing depth across donors, an assumption that may not hold. The classifier was reported to diagnose cytomegalovirus status with high specificity and sensitivity in both the original cohort and the validation cohort. An earlier analysis of approximately 600 of the donors showed that most TCR beta V segments appeared in productive rearrangements either about 90% or about 30% of the time, which broadly matched IMGT annotations. A further reported finding was that TCR beta sequences accurately predicted the HLA-A and HLA-B alleles for most subjects in the first cohort. According to a later analysis, parvovirus B19, influenza, CMV and Epstein-Barr virus appeared linked to several top co-occurrence clusters. Because HLA typing was missing for some donors at each locus, association tests included only the typed subset. A later genetic analysis associated a missense DCLRE1C variant with V-gene and J-gene trimming of TCR beta chains, and an independent cohort replicated the association. In vitro tests confirmed that three of the cytomegalovirus-associated TCR beta chains recognize cytomegalovirus antigens. In a later analysis, TCR association rates were found to vary across HLA loci, with the most associated TCRs seen for DRB1 alleles and the fewest for HLA-C alleles. When HLA alleles, especially DR and DQ, strongly co-occurred, attributing TCR associations to individual alleles was difficult. In a later analysis, HLA-associated TCR beta chains showed more clonal expansion and lower generation probabilities than non-associated chains that were equally common. In a later analysis, 16,951 TCR beta sequences were associated with specific HLA alleles at a false discovery rate of 0.05. A total of about 180 TCR beta chains were listed by the study as associated with cytomegalovirus. Because counts were too low, about 17 rarely observed V segments, including chromosome 9 orphons, were excluded from the earlier analysis of about 500 of the donors. In this cohort, only TCR beta chains were sequenced, and detectable features were limited by the absence of alpha or paired-chain data. According to the authors, the approach could potentially be generalized to other disease states and immunological phenotypes.

V is reduced by 5 bases and J by 4 bases, leaving a spacing of 15 bases between them. The CDR3, cysteine through phenylalanine, is 14 amino acids long. CDR3 DNA is the only sequence kept; it has 42 bases, read in frame from the first base. The germline V gene encodes CDR1 LGHNT and CDR2 FRNRAP. The method was the immunoSEQ multiplex PCR assay. A mixture of 60 forward primers for TCR Vbeta segments and 13 reverse primers for TCR Jbeta segments was used in the multiplex PCR. Amplification of the CDR3 region of rearranged TCR beta genes was performed with a multiplex PCR assay on genomic DNA. On the Illumina HiSeq System, the amplified TCR beta libraries were sequenced as 87-base-pair reads. The source study handled its data this way. A later analysis counted some 80 million unique TCR beta chains across the 690 or so repertoires, and about 10 million of these chains were shared by at least two donors. Raw reads were error-corrected and collapsed into unique sequences with a nearest-neighbor algorithm that merged closely related sequences to remove PCR and sequencing errors. CDR3 sequences were aligned to IMGT reference sequences to assign V, D and J gene segments. For a sequence to be retained, at least a six-nucleotide match to both a V gene segment and a J gene segment was required. Rearrangements were classified as productive when the CDR3 lacked stop codons and remained in frame with V and J, and all other rearrangements were classified as non-productive. CDR3 was defined according to IMGT convention as the region running from the second conserved V-encoded cysteine to the conserved J-encoded phenylalanine. Sequences without an unambiguous match to a single V gene segment were excluded from the earlier analysis of a few hundred of the donors. An earlier analysis of 587 of the donors classified V segments as functional when productive rearrangements were above 56.7% and as segregating when the standard deviation between donors was above 5%. A statistical classification framework was developed to diagnose cytomegalovirus status using the catalog of TCR beta chain sequences. A later analysis assigned V and J genes by comparing TCR nucleotide sequences with IMGT/GENE-DB human TR gene sequences. In a later analysis, CDR3 sequences and most-parsimonious VDJ recombination scenarios were assigned using the TCRdist pipeline. A later analysis defined each TCR beta chain by its CDR3 amino acid sequence plus V-gene family, and excluded reads lacking a unique V-gene family. To address suspected cross-contamination and a sequencing artifact, a later analysis removed under 600 highly shared, low-generation-probability nucleotide sequences. In a later analysis, a clonal expansion index for each public chain was calculated from normalized within-repertoire ranks of inferred template counts. Generation probabilities in a later analysis came from a VDJ recombination model fitted to out-of-frame rearrangements, and those results were checked against IGoR. In a later analysis, hypergeometric tests were used to score TCR-TCR, TCR-HLA and TCR-CMV co-occurrence, with a repertoire-size bias correction applied to TCR pairs. To estimate false discovery rates, a later analysis permuted the HLA or CMV assignments 20 times. In a later analysis, co-occurring TCRs were grouped using DBSCAN, and TCRdist sequence similarity was added for clustering within HLA-allele-positive subsets. Repertoires with fewer than 30,000 or more than 120,000 public chains, plus five repertoires with anomalous nucleotide sharing, were excluded from co-occurrence clustering. As stored in TCRdb, this immuneACCESS dataset retains in-frame rearrangements with V and J assigned. A fraction of the clones does not appear; measured against another copy, unresolved V genes explain less than half of the discrepancy, and the remainder lacks a known reason. The DNA was the basis for D and trimming; V, J and clone size are from that table. The sample has fewer than 140,000 clones on record, approximately 70% of them singletons. The ten largest clones capture roughly 0.79% of the sample.

Of note for this clone: This clone's antigen is unknown. The record has no base qualities; no much larger clone is one base away.

Sequences were obtained from PBMCs. The TCR sequence derives from a boy aged 10-17 years in good health and CMV-seronegative. The V and J genes are TRBV12-5 and TRBJ2-7; a tentative D match to TRBD1 spans 6 bases. The sequenced DNA is TGTGCTAGTGGTCGCTCGGGACATACTTACGAGCAGTACTTC. Its protein product is CASGRSGHTYEQYF.